This T cell receptor beta chain comes out of a study of cytotoxic CD8 clonotypes in ibrutinib-treated CLL (dated by TCRdb to the early 2020s). Looking at the study overall: The cohort was composed of some twelve relapsed/refractory and fewer than 16 treatment-naive patients; IGHV unmutated status was identified in fewer than 18 patients. Partial responses were observed in roughly 24 patients and complete responses in 2; after a median follow-up of about 69 months, remission was maintained in roughly 14 patients and progression was observed in roughly twelve. Samples at response were collected after a median of 12 months of treatment, with a range of roughly 6 to 36 months. On average, each sample yielded 255,043 productive templates and tens of thousands of productive rearrangements. Longitudinal samples were available for about 30% of the roughly 86 trial participants. Cryopreserved peripheral blood mononuclear cells were obtained before treatment, at response, and at either sustained remission or disease progression.

On this clone itself: The target of this receptor is not known. It has no much larger one-base neighbor in the sample; base qualities were not kept.

Each clonotype received, on average, about 10x coverage in deep resolution sequencing performed on a MiSeq, where the target depth lay between 1 in 1 million and 1 in 200,000 T cells. The immunoSEQ hsTCRB Kit was used to generate the TCR beta libraries. The study's processing was this. The data were analyzed with ImmunoSEQ Analyzer and ImmunoSEQ Data Assistant, and V, D and J gene assignments followed IMGT definitions. Clonality, with values ranging from 0 to 1, was calculated as one minus the normalized Shannon entropy of productive rearrangement frequencies. Only overrepresented clonotypes making up at least 0.05% of each patient's repertoire were included in the public clonotype analysis. Repertoires from more than ten age-matched healthy donors in immuneACCESS were used as clonality controls. As stored in TCRdb, this immuneACCESS dataset retains in-frame rearrangements with V and J assigned. A fraction of the clones does not appear; measured against another copy, unresolved V genes explain less than half of the discrepancy, and the remainder lacks a known reason. From that table come the V and J calls and clone size; the DNA was used to work out D and trimming. Present in this sample are a few hundred thousand clones, about 80% of which were seen just once. Of the sample, over 5.5% falls within the top ten clones.

For TCR beta library preparation, approximately 2 micrograms of genomic DNA were isolated from cryopreserved PBMCs. Longitudinal blood samples from CLL patients on ibrutinib monotherapy were analyzed using high-throughput TCR beta sequencing. Patients were enrolled in a phase 2 open-label single-center ibrutinib monotherapy trial. Points the paper makes about the study in general: Clonality increased at ibrutinib response, stayed stable in sustained remission, and fell back toward baseline at progression. Lymph node repertoires were not examined, and the timing of sampling was not matched between patients in sustained remission and those whose disease progressed. Baseline clonality was found to be higher than that of age-matched healthy donors and was strongly correlated with circulating CD8+ T-cell counts. Public clonotypes were found to be uncommon and were observed to contract or remain stable during treatment; the increase in clonality was shown to reflect expansion of private clonotypes at ibrutinib response.

The clonotype comes from a human donor with chronic lymphocytic leukemia. The sample in question was PBMCs, obtained before ibrutinib treatment.

In nucleotides, the sequence is TGTGCCAGCAGTCCAGGCGGCAGTCTAGAGACCCAGTACTTC. This codes for CASSPGGSLETQYF. The chain is assembled from TRBV25-1 and TRBJ2-5; the D gene assignment is ambiguous. The CDR3 numbers 14 residues from cysteine through phenylalanine. The CDR3 DNA has 42 bases and is translated from base 1. V drops 5 bases and J drops 4 bases, leaving 14 bases in between. Via the germline V gene, CDR1 is MGHDK and CDR2 SYGVNS.